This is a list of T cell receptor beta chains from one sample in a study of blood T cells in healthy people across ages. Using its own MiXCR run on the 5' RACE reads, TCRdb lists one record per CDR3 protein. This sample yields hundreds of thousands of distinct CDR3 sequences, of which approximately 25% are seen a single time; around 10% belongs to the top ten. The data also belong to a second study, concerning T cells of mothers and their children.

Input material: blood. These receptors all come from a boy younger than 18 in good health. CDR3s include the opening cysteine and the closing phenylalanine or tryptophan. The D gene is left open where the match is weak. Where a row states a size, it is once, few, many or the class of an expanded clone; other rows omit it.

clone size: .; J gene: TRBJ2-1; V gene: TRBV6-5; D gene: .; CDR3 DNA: TGTGCCAGCAGTTACCTGTCAGTTCGCAATGAGCAGTTCTTC; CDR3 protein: CASSYLSVRNEQFF
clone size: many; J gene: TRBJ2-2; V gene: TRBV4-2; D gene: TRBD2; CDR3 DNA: TGTGCCAGCAGCCATGGGACTAGCGACACCGGGGAGCTGTTTTTT; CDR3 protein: CASSHGTSDTGELFF
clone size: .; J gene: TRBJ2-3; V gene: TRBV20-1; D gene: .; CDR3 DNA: TGCAGTGCTACCTCGACTAATTCAAATACGCAGTATTTT; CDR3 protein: CSATSTNSNTQYF
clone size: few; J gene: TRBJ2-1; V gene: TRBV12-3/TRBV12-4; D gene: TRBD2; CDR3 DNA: TGTGCCAGCGTGCTAGCGGCCGACTACAATGAGCAGTTCTTC; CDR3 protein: CASVLAADYNEQFF
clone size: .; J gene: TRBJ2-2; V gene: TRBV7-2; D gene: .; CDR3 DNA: TGTGCCAGCAGCTCCGGGACACACTACACCGGGGAGCTGTTTTTT; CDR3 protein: CASSSGTHYTGELFF
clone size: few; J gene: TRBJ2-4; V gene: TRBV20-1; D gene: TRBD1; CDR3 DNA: TGCAGTGCCAGCCCGGGACAGGGAATCGCCAAAAACATTCAGTACTTC; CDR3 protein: CSASPGQGIAKNIQYF
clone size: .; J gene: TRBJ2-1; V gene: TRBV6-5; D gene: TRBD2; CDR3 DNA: TGTGCCAGCAGTTACTCTAGCGGGACGGACTACAATGAGCAGTTCTTC; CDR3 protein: CASSYSSGTDYNEQFF
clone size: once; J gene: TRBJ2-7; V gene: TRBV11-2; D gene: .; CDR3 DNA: TGTGCCAGCAGCTTAGAGTGGACTCCTGCCTACGAGCAGTACTTC; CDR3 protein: CASSLEWTPAYEQYF
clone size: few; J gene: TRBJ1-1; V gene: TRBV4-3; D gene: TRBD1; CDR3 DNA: TGCGCCAGCAGCCATGGGCAGGGGGCCAGTACTGAAGCTTTCTTT; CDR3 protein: CASSHGQGASTEAFF
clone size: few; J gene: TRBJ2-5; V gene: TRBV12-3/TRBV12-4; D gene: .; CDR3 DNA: TGTGCCAGCAGTTGGGGAGGCCGAGCCCAGACCCAGTACTTC; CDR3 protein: CASSWGGRAQTQYF
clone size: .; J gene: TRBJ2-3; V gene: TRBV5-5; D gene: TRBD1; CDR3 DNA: TGTGCCAGCAGCTTCTCGGGACAGAACACAGATACGCAGTATTTT; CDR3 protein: CASSFSGQNTDTQYF
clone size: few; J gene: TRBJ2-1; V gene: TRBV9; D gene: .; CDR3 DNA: TGTGCCAGCAGCGTAGATCGGGGAGTGACCTACAATGAGCAGTTCTTC; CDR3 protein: CASSVDRGVTYNEQFF
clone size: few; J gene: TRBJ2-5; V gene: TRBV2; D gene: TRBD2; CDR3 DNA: TGTGCCAGCAGTCCCCAACGGACTAGCGGGGACCAAGAGACCCAGTACTTC; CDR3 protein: CASSPQRTSGDQETQYF